The clone carrying this T cell receptor beta chain was seen a few times. As yet, its antigen is unknown. cDNA libraries for TCR alpha and TCR beta, carrying sample barcodes and UMIs, came from 5'RACE with constant-segment primers. TCRdb passed the 5' RACE reads through MiXCR, listing each CDR3 protein once. The sample holds roughly 150,000 distinct CDR3 sequences; 13% are singletons and the top ten take 2.5% to 4%. The data stem from a study of T-cell memory formation after mild COVID-19. Findings and limits, study-wide: Clones contracting over day 15 to 85 were CD4/CD8 balanced, with later expanders leaning CD4+. CD4+ contracting clones were found mainly in CM and EM, and CD8+ ones in EMRA. In pre-infection memory, a portion of responding clones appeared, which suggested that cross-reactive memory joined.

With V trimmed by 3 bases and J by 3 bases, 3 bases remained unmatched. The length of the CDR3 is 15 residues. CDR1 is SGHRS, CDR2 YFSETQ, per germline. Sequenced: PBMCs or a T cell subset sorted from them (not recorded which). This chain joins TRBV5-1 and TRBJ2-5; 12 bases are shared with TRBD1. This clonotype was sampled from a man between 18 and 35 years old who had mild COVID-19 (a few samples of this study predate the infection). Cell type and time point are not known. The CDR3 spells CASSWGQGAEETQYF. Written as DNA, the CDR3 is TGCGCCAGCAGCTGGGGACAGGGGGCCGAAGAGACCCAGTACTTC.